This T cell receptor (beta chain) appears in the sequencing data of a study of T cells after posttransplantation cyclophosphamide. Study-wide findings and caveats: Donor-recipient repertoire similarity was low at 1-2 months, rising over year one. TRB clonality was highly associated with recipient CMV seropositivity and reactivation. Blood and skin or GI T cell repertoires showed limited TRB overlap.

Germline V gives CDR1 SGHNT, CDR2 YENEEA. The CDR3 contains 16 residues. The trim removed 5 bases at V and 0 bases at J, leaving 10 bases unmatched. A note on this clone: The antigen is undetermined.

TCRdb keeps only in-frame clones here, not all; method: immunoSEQ multiplex PCR. This sample carries 50,000 to 55,000 clones, about 86% of them seen once, and the ten largest clones take 2.8%. The chain joins TRBV11-3 to TRBJ2-7, with 7 bases aligning to TRBD2. The source is a man aged 25 to 40 with a blood cancer, CMV-positive, and with a related stem cell donor. The material sequenced was PBMCs. CDR3 in amino acids: CASSRFGRDYSYEQYF. CDR3 sequence (DNA): TGTGCCAGCAGCCGCTTTGGGCGGGACTACTCCTACGAGCAGTACTTC.